The 9 T cell receptor beta chains reported below all come from one sample, sequenced in a study of synovial regulatory T cells in juvenile arthritis. Only in-frame clones appear in the TCRdb table, and some are missing; sequencing was by immunoSEQ multiplex PCR. This sample's clone table lists roughly 10,000 clones. Material: Treg cells from blood. Documented subset: remaining (HLA-DR-negative) circulating blood Treg cells. These receptors came from a donor between 2 and 29 years old with juvenile idiopathic arthritis.

The V and J genes are TRBV6-4 and TRBJ1-5. This CDR3 has 18 amino acids. There is no recorded DNA. Germline V gene sequence: CDR1 MRHNA, CDR2 SNTAGT. This chain's CDR3 is CASSDSSLRVYSNQPQHF.

This sequence joins TRBV6-5 and TRBJ1-2; TCRdb outputs TRBD1, but without DNA this stays unchecked. The germline gives CDR1 MNHEY, CDR2 SVGAGI. The CDR3 contains 16 residues. Only the protein is on record. CDR3 residues: CASSYGLGTGNYGYTF.

The chain uses TRBV5-1 and TRBJ1-5. In germline, CDR1 is SGHRS, CDR2 YFSETQ. The CDR3 extends over 15 amino acids. No DNA is recorded. CDR3 loop: CASSFEGYSNQPQHF. Complete variable domain (other parts from reference TRBV5-1 and TRBJ1-5): KAGVTQTPRYLIKTRGQQVTLSCSPISGHRSVSWYQQTPGQGLQFLFEYFSETQRNKGNFPGRFSGRQFSNSRSEMNVSTLELGDSALYLCASSFEGYSNQPQHFGDGTRLSIL.

The chain uses TRBV18 and TRBJ1-6. The CDR3 has 15 amino acids. No DNA appears here. Looked up from germline, CDR1 is KGHSH and CDR2 is LQKENI. The CDR3 loop reads CASSPRDPELSPLHF.

The chain is built from TRBV5-4 and TRBJ1-3. CDR1 is SGHNT and CDR2 is YYREEE in the germline V gene (reference sequence). The CDR3 spans 13 residues. DNA was not recorded. The CDR3 loop reads CASSLGTVDTIYF. The full variable domain, in which reference TRBV5-4 and TRBJ1-3 provide the parts outside the CDR3, is ETGVTQSPTHLIKTRGQQVTLRCSSQSGHNTVSWYQQALGQGPQFIFQYYREEENGRGNFPPRFSGLQFPNYSSELNVNALELDDSALYLCASSLGTVDTIYFGEGSWLTVV.

The chain carries TRBV9 and TRBJ1-3; TCRdb outputs TRBD1, but without DNA this stays unchecked. Germline V lookup: CDR1 SGDLS, CDR2 YYNGEE. The CDR3 contains 13 residues. No DNA was logged. The CDR3 is CASSEGQGNTIYF.

The V and J genes are TRBV28 and TRBJ1-2; TCRdb returns TRBD1, unconfirmable since there is no DNA. The germline CDR1 and CDR2 sequences are MDHEN and SYDVKM. This CDR3 spans 15 amino acids. The nucleotide record is missing. CDR3 region: CASSLSPGHVYGYTF.

The chain couples TRBV9 to TRBJ2-3. This CDR3 is built from 11 residues. DNA is not recorded here. From germline, CDR1 is SGDLS and CDR2 YYNGEE. This chain's CDR3 is CASGKGDTQYF. The variable domain in full, completed from reference TRBV9 and TRBJ2-3, reads DSGVTQTPKHLITATGQRVTLRCSPRSGDLSVYWYQQSLDQGLQFLIQYYNGEERAKGNILERFSAQQFPDLHSELNLSSLELGDSALYFCASGKGDTQYFGPGTRLTVL.

The chain recombines TRBV6-5 with TRBJ1-2. This CDR3 region has 13 residues. No DNA accompanies this entry. CDR1 is MNHEY and CDR2 is SVGAGI in the germline V gene. CDR3 loop: CASSYSAGYGYTF.